Detailed here is one T cell receptor beta chain. Trimming removed 2 bases from V and 3 bases from J, with 11 bases in between. This CDR3 region has 16 residues. Germline V CDR1 and CDR2: ENHRY, SYGVKD. This entry belongs to a study of blood T cell repertoires in COVID-19. The overall study: From T cells, B-cell-depleted T cells, or PBMCs came the material, which was cDNA or gDNA.

The method was immunoSEQ multiplex PCR; TCRdb's version includes in-frame clones alone and lacks a portion of them. The sample consists of a few hundred thousand clones, more than 85% of them appearing once. The sample comprised PBMCs or T cells enriched from blood (not recorded which). This clonotype was sampled from a woman aged 55-70 years who had recovered from COVID-19. J is TRBJ1-6 and V is TRBV10-3; D is unresolved. This chain's CDR3 is CAISERQVDYNSPLHF. The CDR3 DNA reads as TGTGCCATCAGTGAGCGGCAGGTCGACTATAATTCACCCCTCCACTTT.